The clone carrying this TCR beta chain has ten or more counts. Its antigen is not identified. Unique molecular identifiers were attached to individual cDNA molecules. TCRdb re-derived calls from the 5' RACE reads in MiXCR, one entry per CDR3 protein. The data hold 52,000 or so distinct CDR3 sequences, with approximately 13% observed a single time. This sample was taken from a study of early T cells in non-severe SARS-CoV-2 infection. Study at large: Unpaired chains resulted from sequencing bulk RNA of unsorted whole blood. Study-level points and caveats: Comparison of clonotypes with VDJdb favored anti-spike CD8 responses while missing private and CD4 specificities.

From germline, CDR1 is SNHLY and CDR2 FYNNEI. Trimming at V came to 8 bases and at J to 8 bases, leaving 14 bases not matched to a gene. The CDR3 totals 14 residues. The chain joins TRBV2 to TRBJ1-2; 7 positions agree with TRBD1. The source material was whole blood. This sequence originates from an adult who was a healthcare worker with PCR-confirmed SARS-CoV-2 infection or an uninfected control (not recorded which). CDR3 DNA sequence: TGTGCCAGCGGGAGGGGACAGTCACCTCGCGGCTACACCTTC. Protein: CASGRGQSPRGYTF.